This TCR beta chain appears in the sequencing data of a study of shared clonotypes between healthy human individuals. Study details: Per donor, CD8 memory used one plate, CD8 naive used two, CD4 memory used three and CD4 naive used three.

CDR1 SGHTA and CDR2 FQGNSA come from the germline V gene. This CDR3 is 16 amino acids long. With V trimmed by 6 bases and J by 0 bases, 7 bases remained unmatched. Naive CD8 isolation took CD45RO-negative cells positively selected for CCR7 and excluded terminally differentiated effector memory CD45RA+ cells. The donor cohort consisted entirely of Caucasian adults residing in Nashville, Tennessee. Method: immunoSEQ multiplex PCR; TCRdb's copy keeps in-frame clones and lacks some. The sample lists about 2.2 million clones, just over 90% occurring once. V is TRBV7-2 and J is TRBJ1-2; TRBD1 agrees at 10 bases. Sequenced input: naive CD8+ T cells from PBMCs. This clonotype originated in a man between 18 and 35 years old in good health. Some clones in this sample may be carry-over from other donors' samples. The CDR3 DNA sequence: TGTGCCAGCAGTTCGGGACAGGGGAAGGCTAACTATGGCTACACCTTC. Its protein is CASSSGQGKANYGYTF.